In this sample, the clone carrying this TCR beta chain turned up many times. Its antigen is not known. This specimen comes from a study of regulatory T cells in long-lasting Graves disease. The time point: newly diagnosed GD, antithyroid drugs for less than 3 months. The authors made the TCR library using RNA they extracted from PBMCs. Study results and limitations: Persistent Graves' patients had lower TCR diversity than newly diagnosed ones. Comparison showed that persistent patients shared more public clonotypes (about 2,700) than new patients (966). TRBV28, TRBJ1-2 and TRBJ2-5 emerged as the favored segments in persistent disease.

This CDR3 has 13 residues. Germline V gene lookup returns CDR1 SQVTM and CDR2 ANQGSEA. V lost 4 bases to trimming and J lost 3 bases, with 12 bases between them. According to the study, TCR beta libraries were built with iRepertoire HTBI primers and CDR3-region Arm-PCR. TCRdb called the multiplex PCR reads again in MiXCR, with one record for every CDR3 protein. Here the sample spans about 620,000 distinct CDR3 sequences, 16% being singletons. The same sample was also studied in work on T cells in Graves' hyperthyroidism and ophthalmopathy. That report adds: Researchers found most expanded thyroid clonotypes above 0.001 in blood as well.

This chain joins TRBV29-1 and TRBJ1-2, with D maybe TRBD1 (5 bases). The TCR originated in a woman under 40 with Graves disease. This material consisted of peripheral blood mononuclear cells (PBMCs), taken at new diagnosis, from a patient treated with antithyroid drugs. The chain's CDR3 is CSVGPDTDYGYTF. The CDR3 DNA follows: TGCAGCGTTGGTCCGGACACGGACTATGGCTACACCTTC.